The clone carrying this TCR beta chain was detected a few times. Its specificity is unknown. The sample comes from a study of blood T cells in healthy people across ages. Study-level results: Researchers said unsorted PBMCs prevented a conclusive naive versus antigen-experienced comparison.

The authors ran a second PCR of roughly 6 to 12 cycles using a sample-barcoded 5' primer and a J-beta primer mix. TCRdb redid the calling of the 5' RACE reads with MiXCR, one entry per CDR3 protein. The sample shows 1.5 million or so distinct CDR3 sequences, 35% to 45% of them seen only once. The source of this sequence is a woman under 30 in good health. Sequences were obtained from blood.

The DNA of the CDR3 is TGTGCCAGCAACCTTTTGGAGGACACTGAAGCTTTCTTT. Protein product: CASNLLEDTEAFF. The chain employs TRBV6-2 or TRBV6-3 and TRBJ1-1, with unresolved D. From germline, CDR1 is MNHEY and CDR2 SVGEGT. There are 13 residues in the CDR3. V lost 7 bases to trimming and J lost 3 bases, with 12 bases between them.